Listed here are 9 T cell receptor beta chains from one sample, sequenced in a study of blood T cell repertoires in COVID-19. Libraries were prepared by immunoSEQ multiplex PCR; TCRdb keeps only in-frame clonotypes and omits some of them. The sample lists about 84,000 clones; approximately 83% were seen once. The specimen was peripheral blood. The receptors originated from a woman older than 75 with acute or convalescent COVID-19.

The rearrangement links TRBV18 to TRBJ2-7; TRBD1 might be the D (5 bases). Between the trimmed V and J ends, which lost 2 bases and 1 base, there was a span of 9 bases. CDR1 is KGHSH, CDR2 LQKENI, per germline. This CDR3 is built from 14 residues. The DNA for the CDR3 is TGTGCCAGCTCACCAACAAGGGGATCCTACGAGCAGTACTTC. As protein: CASSPTRGSYEQYF. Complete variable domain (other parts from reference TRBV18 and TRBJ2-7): NAGVMQNPRHLVRRRGQEARLRCSPMKGHSHVYWYRQLPEEGLKFMVYLQKENIIDESGMPKERFSAEFPKEGPSILRIQQVVRGDSAAYFCASSPTRGSYEQYFGPGTRLTVT.

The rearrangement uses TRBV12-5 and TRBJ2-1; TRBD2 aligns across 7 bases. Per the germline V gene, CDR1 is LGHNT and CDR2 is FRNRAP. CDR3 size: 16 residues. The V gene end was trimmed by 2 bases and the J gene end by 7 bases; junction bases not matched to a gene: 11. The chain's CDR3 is CASGLSAGELWNEQFF. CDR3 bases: TGTGCTAGTGGTTTGTCTGCGGGAGAGTTGTGGAATGAGCAGTTCTTC.

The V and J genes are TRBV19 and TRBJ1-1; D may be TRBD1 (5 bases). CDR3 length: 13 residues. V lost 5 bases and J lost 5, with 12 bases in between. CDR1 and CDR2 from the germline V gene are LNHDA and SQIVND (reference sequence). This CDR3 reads CASSEGEGTEAFF. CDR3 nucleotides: TGTGCCAGTAGTGAAGGGGAAGGGACTGAAGCTTTCTTT. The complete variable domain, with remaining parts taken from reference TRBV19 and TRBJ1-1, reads DGGITQSPKYLFRKEGQNVTLSCEQNLNHDAMYWYRQDPGQGLRLIYYSQIVNDFQKGDIAEGYSVSREKKESFPLTVTSAQKNPTAFYLCASSEGEGTEAFFGQGTRLTVV.

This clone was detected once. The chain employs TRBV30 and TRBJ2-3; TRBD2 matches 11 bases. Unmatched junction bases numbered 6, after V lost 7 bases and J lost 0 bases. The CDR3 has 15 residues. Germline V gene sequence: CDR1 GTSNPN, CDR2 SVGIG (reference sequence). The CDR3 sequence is CASGTSGSSTDTQYF. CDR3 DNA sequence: TGTGCCTCGGGGACTAGCGGTTCTAGCACAGATACGCAGTATTTT.

DNA of the CDR3: TGTGCCAGCAGCACCCAGACAGTCACCGGGGAGCTGTTTTTT. Amino acid sequence: CASSTQTVTGELFF. The chain joins TRBV7-2 to TRBJ2-2; D perhaps matches TRBD1 (5 bases). The V gene's germline CDR1 is SGHTA and CDR2 FQGNSA. V shed 5 bases and J shed 4 bases, with 11 bases lying between them. The CDR3 has 14 residues.

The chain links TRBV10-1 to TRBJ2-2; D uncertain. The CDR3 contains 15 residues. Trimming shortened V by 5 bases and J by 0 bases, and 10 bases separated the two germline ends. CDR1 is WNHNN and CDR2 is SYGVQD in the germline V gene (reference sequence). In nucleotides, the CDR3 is TGCGCCAGCAGTCGGCGGAGCGCGAACACCGGGGAGCTGTTTTTT. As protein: CASSRRSANTGELFF.

CDR3 coding DNA: TGTGCCAGCAGAATAGCGGGGGGAGGGGCAGATACGCAGTATTTT. Its translation is CASRIAGGGADTQYF. The chain is built from TRBV7-9 and TRBJ2-3; TRBD2 agrees at 10 bases. Germline CDR1 reads SEHNR; CDR2 reads FQNEAQ (reference sequence). J was trimmed by 4 bases and V by 6 bases; bases with no gene match: 7. This CDR3 comprises 15 residues.

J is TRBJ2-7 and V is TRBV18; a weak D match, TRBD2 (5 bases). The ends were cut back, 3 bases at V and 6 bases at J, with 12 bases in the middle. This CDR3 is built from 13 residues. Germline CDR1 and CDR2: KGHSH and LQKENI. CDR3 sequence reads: CASSPRRLFEQYF. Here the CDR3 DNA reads TGTGCCAGCTCACCCCGGAGGCTCTTCGAGCAGTACTTC.

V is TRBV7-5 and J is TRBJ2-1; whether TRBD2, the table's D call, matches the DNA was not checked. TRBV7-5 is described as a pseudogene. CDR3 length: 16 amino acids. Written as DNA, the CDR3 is TGTGCCAGAATCGCTAGCGGGGTGGGCTCCTACAATGAGCAGTTCTTC. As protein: CARIASGVGSYNEQFF.